One T cell receptor beta chain is described in this entry. The data are from a study of CD8 T cells in Susac syndrome. The RNA input was roughly 0.45 to 1 ug, and it was reverse transcribed with random hexamers. TCRdb called the immunoSEQ multiplex PCR reads again in MiXCR, with one record for every CDR3 protein. The sample holds 150,000 to 200,000 distinct CDR3 sequences, 90% to 95% seen once. The V and J ends lost 5 bases and 6 bases, in that order; junction bases with no gene match: 6. CDR3 length: 12 residues. Germline assignment: CDR1 DFQATT and CDR2 SNEGSKA (reference sequence). CD8+ and CD4+ T cells from blood underwent TCR beta sequencing.

The chain joins TRBV20-1 to TRBJ1-2; 7 positions agree with TRBD1. The sample comprised CD4+ T cells from PBMCs. This sequence originates from a human donor in good health. Here the CDR3 reads CSAYRGGNGYTF. DNA for the CDR3: TGCAGTGCTTACAGGGGAGGAAATGGCTACACCTTC.